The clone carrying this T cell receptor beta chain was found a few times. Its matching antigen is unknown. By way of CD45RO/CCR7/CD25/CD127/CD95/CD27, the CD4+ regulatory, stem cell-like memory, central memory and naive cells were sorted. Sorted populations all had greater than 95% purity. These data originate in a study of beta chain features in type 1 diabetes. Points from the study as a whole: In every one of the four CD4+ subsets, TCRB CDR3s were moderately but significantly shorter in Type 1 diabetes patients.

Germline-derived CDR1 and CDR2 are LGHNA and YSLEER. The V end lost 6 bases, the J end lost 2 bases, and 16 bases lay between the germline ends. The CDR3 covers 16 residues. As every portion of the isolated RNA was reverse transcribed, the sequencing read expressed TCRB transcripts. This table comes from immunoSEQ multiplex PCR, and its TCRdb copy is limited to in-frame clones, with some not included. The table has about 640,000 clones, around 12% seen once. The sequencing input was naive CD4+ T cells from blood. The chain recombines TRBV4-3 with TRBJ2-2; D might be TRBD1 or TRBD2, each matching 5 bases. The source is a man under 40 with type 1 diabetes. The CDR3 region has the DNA TGCGCCAGCAGTCAGGGTGGACTTACCAACACCGGGGAGCTGTTTTTT. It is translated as CASSQGGLTNTGELFF.